The clone carrying this T cell receptor beta chain has at least ten counts. As yet, its antigen is unknown. The germline gives CDR1 MNHEY, CDR2 SMNVEV (reference sequence). Germline trimming cut 6 bases from V and 5 bases from J; bases unmatched to any gene: 13. The CDR3 totals 18 residues. Unique molecular identifiers were used to barcode this TCRbeta library. MiXCR, run by TCRdb on the PCR reads, gives a single entry per CDR3 protein. The sample lists hundreds of thousands of distinct CDR3 sequences; about 12% were seen once. The data are from a study of T-cell reconstitution after alpha-beta-depleted transplantation in children. Notes on the study in general: The origin of alpha-beta T cells about two months after transplant was reportedly several hundred expanded graft clones. Surviving recipient T cells and thymic progenitors accounted for the high day-60 TCRbeta diversity observed in some patients.

V usage is TRBV27 and J usage is TRBJ2-1, with 13 bases fitting TRBD2. The sample in question was PBMCs, obtained before TCRalphabeta/CD19-depleted stem cell transplant. The receptor's source is a girl between 2 and 10 years old with congenital amegakaryocytic thrombocytopenia, due to receive a stem cell transplant. CDR3 region: CASRLAGGPLVFDNEQFF. The CDR3 DNA reads TGTGCCAGCAGACTAGCGGGAGGGCCTCTCGTTTTTGACAATGAGCAGTTCTTC.